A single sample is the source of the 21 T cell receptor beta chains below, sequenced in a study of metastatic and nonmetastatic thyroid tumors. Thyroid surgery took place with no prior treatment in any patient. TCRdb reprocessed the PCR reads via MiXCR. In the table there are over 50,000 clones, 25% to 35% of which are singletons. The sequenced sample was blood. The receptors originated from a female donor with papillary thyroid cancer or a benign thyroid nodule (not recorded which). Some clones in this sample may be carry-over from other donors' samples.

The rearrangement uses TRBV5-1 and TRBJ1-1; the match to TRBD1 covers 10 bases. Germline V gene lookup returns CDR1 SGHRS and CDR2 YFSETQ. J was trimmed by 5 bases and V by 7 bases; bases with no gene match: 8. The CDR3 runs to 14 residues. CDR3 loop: CASVFDRGRTEAFF. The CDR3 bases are TGCGCCAGCGTGTTTGACAGGGGGCGGACTGAAGCTTTCTTT.

The CDR3 spells CASGLQGTYEQYF. As DNA, the CDR3 is TGTGCCAGCGGTCTCCAGGGAACCTACGAGCAGTACTTC. This chain connects TRBV2 to TRBJ2-7; D is perhaps TRBD1 (5 bases). V was clipped by 8 bases and J by 2 bases, with 13 bases between them. The CDR3 consists of 13 residues. Germline-derived CDR1 and CDR2 are SNHLY and FYNNEI.

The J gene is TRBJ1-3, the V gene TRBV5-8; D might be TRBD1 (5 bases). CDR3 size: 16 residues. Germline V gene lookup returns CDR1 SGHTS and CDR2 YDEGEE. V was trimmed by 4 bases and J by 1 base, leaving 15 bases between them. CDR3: CASSVRGFRSGNTIYF. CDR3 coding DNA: TGTGCCAGCAGCGTACGGGGGTTCCGATCTGGAAACACCATATATTTT.

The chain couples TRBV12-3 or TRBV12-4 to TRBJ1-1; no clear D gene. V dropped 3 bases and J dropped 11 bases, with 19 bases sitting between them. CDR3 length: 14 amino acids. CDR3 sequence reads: CASSFSLRENHAFF. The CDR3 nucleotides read TGTGCCAGCAGTTTCTCTCTACGGGAAAATCATGCTTTCTTT.

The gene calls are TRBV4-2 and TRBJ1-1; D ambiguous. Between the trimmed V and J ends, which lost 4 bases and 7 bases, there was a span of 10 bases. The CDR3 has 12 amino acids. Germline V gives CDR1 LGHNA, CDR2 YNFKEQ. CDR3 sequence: CASSPREGEAFF. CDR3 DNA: TGTGCCAGCAGCCCGAGGGAGGGTGAAGCTTTCTTT.

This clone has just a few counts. CDR3 amino acids: CASSPKRLRAGRQETQYF. DNA for the CDR3: TGTGCCAGCAGTCCCAAACGGCTTAGAGCGGGGAGACAAGAGACCCAGTACTTC. This chain links TRBV4-2 with TRBJ2-5; 7 bases fit TRBD2. The CDR3 runs 18 residues. The V and J ends lost 6 bases and 2 bases, in that order; junction bases with no gene match: 18. Germline V CDR1 and CDR2: LGHNA, YNFKEQ.

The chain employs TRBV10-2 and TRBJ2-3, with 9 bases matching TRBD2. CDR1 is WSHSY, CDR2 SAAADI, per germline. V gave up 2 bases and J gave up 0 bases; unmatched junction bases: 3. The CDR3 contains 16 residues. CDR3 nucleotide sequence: TGCGCCAGCAGTGAGAACGGACTAGCGAGCACAGATACGCAGTATTTT. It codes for CASSENGLASTDTQYF.

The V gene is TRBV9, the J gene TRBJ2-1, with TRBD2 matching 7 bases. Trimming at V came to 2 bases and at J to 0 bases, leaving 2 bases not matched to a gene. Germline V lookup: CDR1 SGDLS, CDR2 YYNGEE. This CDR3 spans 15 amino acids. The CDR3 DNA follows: TGTGCCAGCAGCGTGAGCGGGATCTCCTACAATGAGCAGTTCTTC. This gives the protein CASSVSGISYNEQFF.

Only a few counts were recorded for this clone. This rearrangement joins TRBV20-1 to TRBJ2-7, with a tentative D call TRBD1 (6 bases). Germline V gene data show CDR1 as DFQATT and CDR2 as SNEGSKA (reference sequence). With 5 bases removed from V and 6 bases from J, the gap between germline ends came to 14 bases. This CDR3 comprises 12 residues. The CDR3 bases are TGCAGTGCTCAGAAACAGGGTACCGAGCAGTACTTC. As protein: CSAQKQGTEQYF.

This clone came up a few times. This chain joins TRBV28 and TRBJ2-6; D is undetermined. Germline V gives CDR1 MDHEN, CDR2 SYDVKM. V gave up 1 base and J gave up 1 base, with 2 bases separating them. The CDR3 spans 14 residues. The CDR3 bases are TGTGCCAGCAGTTTATATTCTGGGGCCAACGTCCTGACTTTC. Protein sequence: CASSLYSGANVLTF.

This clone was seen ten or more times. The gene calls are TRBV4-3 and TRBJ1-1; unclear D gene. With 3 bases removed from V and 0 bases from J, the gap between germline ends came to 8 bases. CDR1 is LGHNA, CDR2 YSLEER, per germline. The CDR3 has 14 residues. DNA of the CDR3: TGCGCCAGCAGCCAGGGGTATTTGAACACTGAAGCTTTCTTT. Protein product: CASSQGYLNTEAFF.

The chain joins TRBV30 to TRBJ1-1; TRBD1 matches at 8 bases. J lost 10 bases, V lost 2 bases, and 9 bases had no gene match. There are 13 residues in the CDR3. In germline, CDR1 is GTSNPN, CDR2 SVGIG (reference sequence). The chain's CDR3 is CAWSRDRFRAAFF. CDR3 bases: TGTGCCTGGAGTAGGGACAGGTTTCGGGCAGCTTTCTTT. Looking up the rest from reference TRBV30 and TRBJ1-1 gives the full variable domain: SQTIHQWPATLVQPVGSPLSLECTVEGTSNPNLYWYRQAAGRGLQLLFYSVGIGQISSEVPQNLSASRPQDRQFILSSKKLLLSDSGFYLCAWSRDRFRAAFFGQGTRLTVV.

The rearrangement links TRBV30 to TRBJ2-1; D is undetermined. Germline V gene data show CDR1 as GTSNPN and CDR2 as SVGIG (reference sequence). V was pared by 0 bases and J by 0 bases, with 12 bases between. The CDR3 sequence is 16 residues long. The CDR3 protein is CAWSVELESSYNEQFF. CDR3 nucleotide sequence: TGTGCCTGGAGTGTAGAGCTGGAAAGCTCCTACAATGAGCAGTTCTTC. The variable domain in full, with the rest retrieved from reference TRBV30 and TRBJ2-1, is SQTIHQWPATLVQPVGSPLSLECTVEGTSNPNLYWYRQAAGRGLQLLFYSVGIGQISSEVPQNLSASRPQDRQFILSSKKLLLSDSGFYLCAWSVELESSYNEQFFGPGTRLTVL.

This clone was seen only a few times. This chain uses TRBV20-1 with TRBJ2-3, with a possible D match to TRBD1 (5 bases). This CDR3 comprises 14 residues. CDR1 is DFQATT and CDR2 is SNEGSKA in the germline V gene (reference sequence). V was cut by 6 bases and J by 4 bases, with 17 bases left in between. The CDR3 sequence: CSATDTIRADTQYF. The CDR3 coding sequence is TGCAGTGCAACGGACACAATAAGGGCAGATACGCAGTATTTT.

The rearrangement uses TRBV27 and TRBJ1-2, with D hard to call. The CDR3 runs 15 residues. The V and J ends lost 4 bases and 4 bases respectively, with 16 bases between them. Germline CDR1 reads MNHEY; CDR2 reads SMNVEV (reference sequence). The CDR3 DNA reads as TGTGCCAGCAGTTCCTACCCAACAGAAACCTATGGCTACACCTTC. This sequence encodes CASSSYPTETYGYTF.

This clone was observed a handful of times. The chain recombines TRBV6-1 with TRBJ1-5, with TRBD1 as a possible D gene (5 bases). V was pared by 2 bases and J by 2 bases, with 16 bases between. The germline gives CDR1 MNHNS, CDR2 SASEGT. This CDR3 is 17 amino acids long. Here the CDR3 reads CASSEYLGGVGNQPQHF. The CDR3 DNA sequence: TGTGCCAGCAGTGAATATCTCGGAGGGGTGGGCAATCAGCCCCAGCATTTT.

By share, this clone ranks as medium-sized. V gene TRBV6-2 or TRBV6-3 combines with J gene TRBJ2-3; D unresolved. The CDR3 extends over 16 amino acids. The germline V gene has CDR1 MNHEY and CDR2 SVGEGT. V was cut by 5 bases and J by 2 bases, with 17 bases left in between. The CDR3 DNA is TGTGCCAGCAGTCCCTGGACGGCGGAGACCACAGATACGCAGTATTTT. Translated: CASSPWTAETTDTQYF.

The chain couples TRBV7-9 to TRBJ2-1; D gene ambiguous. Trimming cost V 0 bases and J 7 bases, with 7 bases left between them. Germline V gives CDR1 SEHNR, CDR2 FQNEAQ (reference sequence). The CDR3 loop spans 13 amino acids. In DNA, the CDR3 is TGTGCCAGCAGCTTAGCTGTGGCTAATGAGCAGTTCTTC. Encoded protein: CASSLAVANEQFF.

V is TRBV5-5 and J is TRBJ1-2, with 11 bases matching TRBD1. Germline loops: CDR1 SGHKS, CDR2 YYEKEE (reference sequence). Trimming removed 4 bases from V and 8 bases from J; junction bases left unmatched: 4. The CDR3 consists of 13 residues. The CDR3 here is CASSRTGGWGYTF. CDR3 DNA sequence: TGTGCCAGCAGCCGGACAGGGGGCTGGGGCTACACCTTC.

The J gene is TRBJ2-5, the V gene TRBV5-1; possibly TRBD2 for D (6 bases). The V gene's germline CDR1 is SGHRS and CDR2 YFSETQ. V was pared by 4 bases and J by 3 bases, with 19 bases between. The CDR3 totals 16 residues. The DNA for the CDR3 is TGCGCCAGCAGCGGAAACTCCGGGACTCCGGAAGAGACCCAGTACTTC. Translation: CASSGNSGTPEETQYF.

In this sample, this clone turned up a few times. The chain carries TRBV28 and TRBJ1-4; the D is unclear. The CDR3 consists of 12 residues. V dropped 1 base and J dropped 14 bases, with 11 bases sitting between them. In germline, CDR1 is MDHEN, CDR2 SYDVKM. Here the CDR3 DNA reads TGTGCCAGCAGTTTATCAACGGGGTGGCTGTTTTTT. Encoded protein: CASSLSTGWLFF.